This T cell receptor beta chain stems from a study of blood T cell repertoires in COVID-19. About the study: T cells, B-cell-depleted T cells, or PBMCs provided the cDNA or gDNA that served as material.

Authors' data handling: Amplifying reference gene primers gave estimates of nucleated cell counts. Repertoires were generated with immunoSEQ multiplex PCR, while TCRdb's copy carries only in-frame clones and drops some. From that table come the V and J calls and clone size; the DNA was used to work out D and trimming. The sample shows some 200,000 clones, approximately 90% of them seen only once. Donors in Cohort 3 counted as recovered after two negative PCRs, clearance, or symptom resolution. This CDR3 is built from 18 residues. From germline, CDR1 is SGHTA and CDR2 FQGTGA. V was clipped by 7 bases and J by 0 bases; unmatched bases: 16.

This receptor was obtained from a woman aged 30 to 39 who had recovered from COVID-19. V gene TRBV7-3 combines with J gene TRBJ2-3, with 7 bases fitting TRBD1. Specimen: PBMCs or T cells enriched from blood (not recorded which). CDR3 amino acids: CASITLGIDRASTDTQYF. In nucleotides, the CDR3 is TGTGCCAGCATCACTTTGGGGATAGACAGGGCGAGCACAGATACGCAGTATTTT.